This TCR beta chain was identified in a study of OX40 agonist ivuxolimab in advanced cancers. For the study at large: Dosing consisted of intravenous ivuxolimab at 0.01 to 10 mg/kg every 2 weeks.

Exclusion of a patient followed from autoimmune disease history or systemic immunosuppression. This clone was detected a few times. As yet, its antigen is unknown. Produced via immunoSEQ multiplex PCR; TCRdb's table is partial and in-frame only. The data show 40,000 to 55,000 clones, around 80% seen once. This CDR3 is 16 amino acids long. Germline values: CDR1 MGHRA, CDR2 YSYEKL. After removal of 5 bases from V and 1 base from J, the junction contained 9 bases not matched to a gene. Study-wide findings and caveats: Low levels of normalized T-cell clonal expansion also appeared in some nonresponders. Partial responders receiving 0.1-3.0 mg/kg showed among the lowest clonal expansion.

This sequence joins TRBV4-1 and TRBJ2-7; 9 positions match TRBD1. The origin of this receptor is an adult with an advanced solid tumor such as melanoma, head and neck, liver or kidney cancer. Sequenced here: CD4+ or CD8+ T cells sorted from blood, sampled in a trial of the OX40 agonist ivuxolimab. The CDR3 DNA reads TGCGCCAGCAGCGTCTCCGGGACAGGGTCTTCCTACGAGCAGTACTTC. It yields the protein CASSVSGTGSSYEQYF.